This T cell receptor beta chain stems from a study of prognosis after radiotherapy for stage I lung cancer. The CDR3 spans 15 residues. Germline lookup yields CDR1 MDHEN and CDR2 SYDVKM. V was pared by 7 bases and J by 6 bases, with 8 bases of the junction left unmatched. TCR beta CDR3 amplification from genomic DNA was performed by two-round multiplex PCR. The first round of PCR was done with primers that matched each TRBV and TRBJ gene. Using its own MiXCR run on the multiplex PCR reads, TCRdb lists one record per CDR3 protein. Among about 25,000 distinct CDR3 sequences, about 37% were seen once, and the ten largest hold 55% to 65%. This clonotype was observed many times.

The source material was PBMCs, sampled before or after stereotactic body radiation therapy (not recorded which). V usage is TRBV28 and J usage is TRBJ2-7, with 14 nucleotides matching TRBD2. This TCR derives from a donor older than 45 with non-small cell lung cancer. This chain's CDR3 is CASIPRLAGGLEQYF. In DNA, the CDR3 is TGTGCCAGCATCCCGCGACTAGCGGGAGGGCTCGAGCAGTACTTC.